This TCR beta chain was captured by sequencing in a study of T cell responses to AZD1222 COVID-19 vaccine. The protocol was immunoSEQ multiplex PCR, while the TCRdb copy is restricted to in-frame clones and leaves out a portion. This sample has over 100,000 clones, with over 75% found just once. In germline, CDR1 is MGHRA, CDR2 YSYEKL. The ends were cut back, 2 bases at V and 6 bases at J, with 16 bases in the middle. This CDR3 has 15 residues. The study, taken as a whole, reports: The study identified only six AZD1222 recipients as seropositive at baseline. White British donors predominated, females outnumbered males, and clonal diversity was possibly underestimated.

Of note for this clone: What it binds is not known.

This sample comprised peripheral blood, obtained on day 0 of MenACWY control vaccination. The V gene is TRBV4-1, the J gene TRBJ1-2; tentatively, D is TRBD1 (6 bases). This TCR derives from an adult in good health. In DNA form, the CDR3 reads TGCGCCAGCAGCCAACCGATCACGGGGGCCAATGGCTACACCTTC. Translating it yields CASSQPITGANGYTF.